The present T cell receptor (beta chain) was sequenced within a study of shared clonotypes between healthy human individuals. Assay: immunoSEQ multiplex PCR; the TCRdb copy retains only in-frame clones and omits some. The sample holds around 340,000 clones; 73% are singletons and the top ten take 8% to 13%. The sequence derives from a young man in good health. Sequenced material: memory CD4+ T cells sorted from blood. Subset described: CD45RA-negative fraction.

The CDR3 loop is CASSKEGRPHYGYTF. In DNA, the CDR3 is TGTGCCAGCAGCAAAGAGGGACGGCCCCACTATGGCTACACCTTC. This chain uses TRBV28 with TRBJ1-2, with D perhaps matching TRBD1 (5 bases). Between the trimmed V and J ends, which lost 6 bases and 3 bases, there was a span of 17 bases. Germline CDR1 is MDHEN and CDR2 is SYDVKM. This CDR3 has 15 residues.